Each of the 30 T cell receptor beta chains below was sequenced from the same sample in a study of blood T cell repertoires in COVID-19. TCRdb's table, derived via immunoSEQ multiplex PCR, lists solely in-frame clones and lacks some. Of about 71,000 clones in the sample, about nine tenths were seen once. Input material: peripheral blood. These receptors came from a woman between 18 and 29 years old with acute or convalescent COVID-19.

The chain couples TRBV6-5 to TRBJ1-5, with TRBD1 matching over 8 bases. The CDR3 loop spans 13 amino acids. V trimming: 10 bases; J trimming: 4 bases; junction bases outside the gene matches: 6. CDR1 is MNHEY, CDR2 SVGAGI, per germline. This CDR3 reads CAIGQGGNQPQHF. In DNA, the CDR3 is TGTGCCATCGGACAGGGAGGAAATCAGCCCCAGCATTTT.

The V and J genes are TRBV7-2 and TRBJ2-2; TRBD2 might be the D (5 bases). V was clipped by 2 bases and J by 6 bases, with 10 bases between them. Germline assignment: CDR1 SGHTA and CDR2 FQGNSA. The CDR3 is 14 amino acids. The CDR3 here is CASSLRILAGELFF. The DNA for the CDR3 is TGTGCCAGCAGCTTACGGATACTAGCCGGGGAGCTGTTTTTT.

The chain links TRBV6-6 to TRBJ1-2, with 8 bases matching TRBD1. From germline, CDR1 is MNHNY and CDR2 SVGAGI (reference sequence). The CDR3 has 13 amino acids. Losses at the gene ends were 6 bases for V and 6 bases for J; bases not matched to a gene: 6. The CDR3 DNA is TGTGCCAGCAGAAAGGGACAGGAGAATGGCTACACCTTC. It codes for CASRKGQENGYTF.

The chain couples TRBV4-3 to TRBJ1-2; D ambiguous. The germline V gene encodes CDR1 LGHNA and CDR2 YSLEER. V lost 1 base to trimming and J lost 3 bases, with 9 bases between them. This CDR3 spans 14 amino acids. CDR3 nucleotide sequence: TGCGCCAGCAGCCAAGTACCAGGCGACTATGGCTACACCTTC. Its protein product is CASSQVPGDYGYTF.

The rearrangement uses TRBV27 and TRBJ2-5, with D tentatively TRBD2 (5 bases). The germline CDR1 and CDR2 sequences are MNHEY and SMNVEV (reference sequence). V lost 5 bases and J lost 4, with 14 bases in between. The CDR3 consists of 14 residues. The CDR3 DNA is TGTGCCAGCAGTCCCTCCTTTGCGGGAGAGACCCAGTACTTC. It yields the protein CASSPSFAGETQYF.

V is TRBV5-1 and J is TRBJ2-7; 13 bases align to TRBD2. Losses at the gene ends were 10 bases for V and 7 bases for J; bases not matched to a gene: 14. The CDR3 contains 15 residues. The V gene's germline CDR1 is SGHRS and CDR2 YFSETQ. CDR3 loop: CASFPKLAGGCEQYF. The CDR3 DNA follows: TGCGCCTCTTTTCCCAAACTAGCGGGAGGGTGTGAGCAGTACTTC.

The genes are TRBV7-8 and TRBJ1-6; TRBD1 matches at 10 bases. CDR1 is SGHVS and CDR2 is FQNEAQ in the germline V gene. The V gene end was trimmed by 4 bases and the J gene end by 9 bases; junction bases not matched to a gene: 6. CDR3 size: 15 residues. The chain's CDR3 is CASSYRTGGFSPLHF. The CDR3 coding sequence is TGTGCCAGCAGCTACCGGACAGGGGGATTTTCACCCCTCCACTTT.

This clone occurred once. The chain employs TRBV5-1 and TRBJ1-6; D may be TRBD1 (6 bases). V lost 4 bases to trimming and J lost 8 bases, with 13 bases between them. The CDR3 extends over 14 amino acids. Germline CDR1 reads SGHRS; CDR2 reads YFSETQ. CDR3 nucleotide sequence: TGCGCCAGCAGCATACAGGGTGTTGATTCACCCCTCCACTTT. Protein product: CASSIQGVDSPLHF.

This rearrangement joins TRBV5-6 to TRBJ2-1, with 7 bases identical to TRBD1. Germline CDR1 and CDR2: SGHDT and YYEEEE. The trim removed 3 bases at V and 10 bases at J, leaving 4 bases unmatched. This CDR3 contains 12 residues. The CDR3 here is CASSSGQQEQFF. CDR3 bases: TGTGCCAGCAGCTCGGGACAGCAGGAGCAGTTCTTC.

The J gene is TRBJ1-1, the V gene TRBV10-3; D is possibly TRBD1 (5 bases). The V and J ends lost 4 bases and 0 bases respectively, with 9 bases between them. The CDR3 is 14 residues long. Germline V gene lookup returns CDR1 ENHRY and CDR2 SYGVKD. In nucleotides, the CDR3 is TGTGCCATCAGTGCAGGGCTTCTGAACACTGAAGCTTTCTTT. Protein product: CAISAGLLNTEAFF.

The V and J genes are TRBV6-5 and TRBJ1-6; TRBD1 is a possible D gene (5 bases). Trimming left V 6 bases short and J 8 bases short, with 8 bases between. CDR3 length: 12 amino acids. CDR1 is MNHEY and CDR2 is SVGAGI in the germline V gene. DNA for the CDR3: TGTGCCAGCAGATTACAGGATTCACCCCTCCACTTT. This translates into CASRLQDSPLHF.

This rearrangement joins TRBV3-1 (or the pseudogene TRBV3-2) to TRBJ1-4; TRBD1 matches at 7 bases. Germline loops: CDR1 LGHDT, CDR2 YNNKEL (reference sequence). This CDR3 is built from 16 residues. The J segment lost 7 bases and the V segment lost 4 bases, leaving 12 bases of the junction unmatched. CDR3 region: CASSPGGGVRIEKLFF. Written as DNA, the CDR3 is TGTGCCAGCAGCCCAGGAGGGGGCGTAAGGATTGAAAAACTGTTTTTT.

The genes are TRBV7-9 and TRBJ2-5; D may be TRBD1 (6 bases). The CDR3 is 15 residues long. The germline V gene has CDR1 SEHNR and CDR2 FQNEAQ (reference sequence). V was pared by 3 bases and J by 2 bases, with 13 bases between. CDR3 sequence reads: CASSFRGTGQETQYF. The CDR3 region has the DNA TGTGCCAGCAGCTTCAGGGGTACCGGGCAAGAGACCCAGTACTTC.

The V call is TRBV6-2 or TRBV6-3, the J call TRBJ2-5; 7 nucleotides agree with TRBD2. The germline gives CDR1 MNHEY, CDR2 SVGEGT. With 2 bases clipped from V and 1 base from J, the junction kept 7 bases outside the gene matches. The CDR3 is 16 residues long. In DNA, the CDR3 is TGTGCCAGCAGTTACGGGTGGGGGGGATCCCAAGAGACCCAGTACTTC. Protein product: CASSYGWGGSQETQYF.

This chain uses TRBV19 with TRBJ1-2; unclear D gene. Germline CDR1 is LNHDA and CDR2 is SQIVND (reference sequence). V was trimmed by 6 bases and J by 8 bases, leaving 16 bases between them. The CDR3 runs to 13 residues. CDR3 DNA sequence: TGTGCCAGTAGCTCAGCGCGAACGAAAGGCTACACCTTC. It translates to CASSSARTKGYTF.

The count of this clone is one. V gene TRBV27 combines with J gene TRBJ1-2; 9 bases match TRBD1. The germline CDR1 and CDR2 sequences are MNHEY and SMNVEV (reference sequence). The length of the CDR3 is 15 residues. The junction had 6 bases not matched to a gene; V was cut back by 5 bases and J by 2 bases. CDR3 bases: TGTGCCAGCAGTCTCGACAGGGGGGGAAACTATGGCTACACCTTC. It codes for CASSLDRGGNYGYTF.

The CDR3: CASSEPVTEAFF. The CDR3, as DNA: TGTGCCAGCAGTGAACCTGTCACTGAAGCTTTCTTT. The V gene is TRBV2, the J gene TRBJ1-1; the D is unclear. This CDR3 region has 12 residues. V lost 2 bases and J 4 bases, leaving 5 bases between the germline ends. Germline lookup yields CDR1 SNHLY and CDR2 FYNNEI.

The chain carries TRBV6-6 and TRBJ2-7; TRBD2 might be the D (5 bases). Trimming removed 5 bases from V and 4 bases from J, with 9 bases in between. CDR1 and CDR2 (germline): MNHNY, SVGAGI (reference sequence). The CDR3 loop spans 12 amino acids. CDR3 DNA sequence: TGTGCCAGCAGTAGCGAGGGATACGAGCAGTACTTC. It encodes CASSSEGYEQYF.

The J gene is TRBJ1-6, the V gene TRBV30; D is unclear. Germline V gene lookup returns CDR1 GTSNPN and CDR2 SVGIG (reference sequence). Trimming took 0 bases from V and 14 from J, leaving 14 bases between them. CDR3 length: 13 residues. The CDR3 DNA reads TGTGCCTGGAGTGTACTGGAGGGAACAGCCCTCCACTTT. Translating it yields CAWSVLEGTALHF.

The chain couples TRBV20-1 to TRBJ1-1; D remains unclear. The CDR3 covers 11 residues. Trimming left V 3 bases short and J 7 bases short, with 9 bases between. CDR1 is DFQATT, CDR2 SNEGSKA, per germline (reference sequence). CDR3 nucleotides: TGCAGTGCTAGTTTCCAGATTGAAGCTTTCTTT. Protein sequence: CSASFQIEAFF.

This clone was observed a handful of times. The J gene is TRBJ1-1, the V gene TRBV6-5, with TRBD1 matching over 10 bases. With 7 bases clipped from V and 8 bases from J, the junction kept 10 bases outside the gene matches. This CDR3 region has 14 residues. The germline CDR1 and CDR2 sequences are MNHEY and SVGAGI. CDR3 DNA sequence: TGTGCCAGCATCCTGACCGGGACAGGGGCCGAAGCTTTCTTT. Amino acids: CASILTGTGAEAFF.

The chain combines TRBV15 with TRBJ1-1, with 11 bases aligning to TRBD1. CDR1 LNHNV and CDR2 YYDKDF come from the germline V gene (reference sequence). CDR3 length: 16 amino acids. Trimming cost V 1 base and J 1 base; bases outside gene matches: 2. Here the CDR3 reads CATSRAGTGGNTEAFF. CDR3 DNA: TGTGCCACCAGCAGAGCAGGGACAGGGGGGAACACTGAAGCTTTCTTT.

The chain employs TRBV11-2 and TRBJ2-5, with D perhaps matching TRBD2 (6 bases). Germline V gene data show CDR1 as SGHAT and CDR2 as FQNNGV. The CDR3 spans 16 residues. The V gene lost 3 bases and the J gene lost 1 base, with 15 bases spanning the gap. DNA of the CDR3: TGTGCCAGCAGCTTGACTGGACTAACCCTCCAAGAGACCCAGTACTTC. Translated, it gives CASSLTGLTLQETQYF.

The chain links TRBV24-1 to TRBJ2-2; D is unclear. The V end was cut by 5 bases, the J end by 1 base, with 16 bases between. Germline loops: CDR1 KGHDR, CDR2 SFDVKD. The CDR3 runs to 17 residues. This CDR3 reads CATSGANKVGNTGELFF. The CDR3, as DNA: TGTGCCACCAGTGGGGCTAACAAAGTTGGGAACACCGGGGAGCTGTTTTTT.

This chain joins TRBV3-1 (or the pseudogene TRBV3-2) and TRBJ2-5; 8 nucleotides agree with TRBD2. In germline, CDR1 is LGHDT, CDR2 YNNKEL (reference sequence). V shed 1 base, J shed 5 bases, and the junction held 3 bases outside the gene matches. This CDR3 is 14 amino acids long. CDR3 sequence (DNA): TGTGCCAGCAGCCAAGTTTCGGGGGGGGAGACCCAGTACTTC. Translated: CASSQVSGGETQYF.

The genes are TRBV7-2 and TRBJ2-3, with TRBD2 identical over 8 bases. Germline V gene lookup returns CDR1 SGHTA and CDR2 FQGNSA. The V gene end was trimmed by 5 bases and the J gene end by 8 bases; junction bases not matched to a gene: 15. This CDR3 is built from 16 residues. CDR3 sequence (DNA): TGTGCCAGCAGCCCCCCGGGTAGCGGGGAGAAGGGTACGCAGTATTTT. This translates into CASSPPGSGEKGTQYF.

The rearrangement links TRBV11-3 to TRBJ2-1; 8 nucleotides agree with TRBD1. The germline gives CDR1 SGHNT, CDR2 YENEEA. The junction had 4 bases not matched to a gene; V was cut back by 5 bases and J by 1 base. The CDR3 consists of 15 residues. CDR3 nucleotides: TGTGCCAGCAGCCCTAGACAGGGGTCCTACAATGAGCAGTTCTTC. Protein: CASSPRQGSYNEQFF.

The rearrangement joins TRBV2 to TRBJ1-1; TRBD1 is a possible D gene (6 bases). Germline assignment: CDR1 SNHLY and CDR2 FYNNEI. The V and J ends lost 3 bases and 6 bases respectively, with 11 bases between them. The CDR3 consists of 13 residues. Here the CDR3 DNA reads TGTGCCAGCAGTGACATGTCAGGGGCTGAAGCTTTCTTT. Its translation: CASSDMSGAEAFF.

This rearrangement joins TRBV28 to TRBJ1-2, with D maybe TRBD1 (6 bases). CDR1 is MDHEN and CDR2 is SYDVKM in the germline V gene. V was pared by 9 bases and J by 7 bases, with 12 bases between. The CDR3 is made up of 11 amino acids. The CDR3 DNA is TGTGCCAGTTCAGGGGCCCTTGGCTACACCTTC. Amino acids: CASSGALGYTF.

The rearrangement uses TRBV6-6 and TRBJ2-2; D remains ambiguous. This CDR3 spans 15 amino acids. Germline values: CDR1 MNHNY, CDR2 SVGAGI (reference sequence). Trimming took off 0 bases at V and 0 bases at J, with 5 bases between the two ends. The CDR3 loop reads CASSYSAANTGELFF. CDR3 bases: TGTGCCAGCAGTTACTCGGCCGCGAACACCGGGGAGCTGTTTTTT.